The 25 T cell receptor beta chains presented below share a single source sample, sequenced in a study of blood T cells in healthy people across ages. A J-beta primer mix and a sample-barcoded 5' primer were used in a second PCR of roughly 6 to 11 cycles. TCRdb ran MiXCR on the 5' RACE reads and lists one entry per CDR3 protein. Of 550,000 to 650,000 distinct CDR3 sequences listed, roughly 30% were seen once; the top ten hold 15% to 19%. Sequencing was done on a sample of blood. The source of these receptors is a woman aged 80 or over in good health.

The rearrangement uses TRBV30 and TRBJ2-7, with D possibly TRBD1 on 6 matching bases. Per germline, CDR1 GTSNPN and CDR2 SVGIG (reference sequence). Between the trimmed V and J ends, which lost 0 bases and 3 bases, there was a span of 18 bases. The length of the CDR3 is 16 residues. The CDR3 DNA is TGTGCCTGGAGTGTTGGACAGTATTCTAGCTACTACGAGCAGTACTTC. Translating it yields CAWSVGQYSSYYEQYF.

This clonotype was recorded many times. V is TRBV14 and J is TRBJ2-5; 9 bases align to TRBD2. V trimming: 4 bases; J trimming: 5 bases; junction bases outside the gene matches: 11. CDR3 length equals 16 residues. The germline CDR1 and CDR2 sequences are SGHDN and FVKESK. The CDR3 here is CASSLAAGTSFETQYF. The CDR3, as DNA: TGTGCCAGCAGCCTAGCAGCCGGGACTAGCTTTGAGACCCAGTACTTC.

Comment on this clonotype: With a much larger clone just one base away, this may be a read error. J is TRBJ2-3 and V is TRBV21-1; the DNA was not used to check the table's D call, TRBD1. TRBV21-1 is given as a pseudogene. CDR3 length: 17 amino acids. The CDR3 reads CASSIPRTGKPADTQYF. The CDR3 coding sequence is TGTGCCAGCAGCATACCTAGGACAGGGAAACCGGCAGATACGCAGTATTTT.

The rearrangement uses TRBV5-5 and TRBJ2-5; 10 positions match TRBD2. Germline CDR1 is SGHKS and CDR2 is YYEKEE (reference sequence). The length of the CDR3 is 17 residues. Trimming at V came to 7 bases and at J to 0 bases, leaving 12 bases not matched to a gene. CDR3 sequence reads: CASGRLAGAGYQETQYF. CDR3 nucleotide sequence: TGTGCCAGCGGGCGTCTAGCGGGGGCCGGGTACCAAGAGACCCAGTACTTC.

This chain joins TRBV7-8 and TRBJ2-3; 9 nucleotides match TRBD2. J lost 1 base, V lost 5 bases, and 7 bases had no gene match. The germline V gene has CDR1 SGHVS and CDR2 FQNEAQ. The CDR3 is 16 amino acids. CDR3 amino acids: CASSLRLAEGTDTQYF. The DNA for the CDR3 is TGTGCCAGCAGCCTCCGACTAGCGGAGGGCACAGATACGCAGTATTTT.

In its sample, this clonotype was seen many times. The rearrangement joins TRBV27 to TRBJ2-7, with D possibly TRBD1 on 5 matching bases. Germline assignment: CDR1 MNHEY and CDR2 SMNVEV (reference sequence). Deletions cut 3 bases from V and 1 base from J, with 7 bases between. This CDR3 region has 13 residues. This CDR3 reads CASSFAGSYEQYF. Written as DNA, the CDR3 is TGTGCCAGCAGTTTTGCAGGGTCCTACGAGCAGTACTTC.

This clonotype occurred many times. The CDR3 sequence is CASSPDVRTTEAFF. DNA for the CDR3: TGTGCCAGCAGCCCGGACGTTAGGACCACTGAAGCTTTCTTT. The V call is TRBV7-2, the J call TRBJ1-1; no definite D call. The germline V and J ends were trimmed by 5 bases and 4 bases, with 14 bases remaining between them. The length of the CDR3 is 14 residues. Germline CDR1 SGHTA, CDR2 FQGNSA.

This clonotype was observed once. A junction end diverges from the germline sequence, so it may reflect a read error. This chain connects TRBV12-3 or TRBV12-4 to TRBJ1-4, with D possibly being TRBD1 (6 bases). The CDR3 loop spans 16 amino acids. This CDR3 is CASSSDSHTTNEKLYF. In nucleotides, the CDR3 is TGTGCCAGCAGTTCGGACAGCCATACAACTAATGAAAAACTGTATTTT.

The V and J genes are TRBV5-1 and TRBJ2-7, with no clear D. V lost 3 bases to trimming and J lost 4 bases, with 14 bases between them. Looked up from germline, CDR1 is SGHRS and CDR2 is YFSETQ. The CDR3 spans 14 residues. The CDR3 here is CASSWATVVYEQYF. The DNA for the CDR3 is TGCGCCAGCAGCTGGGCTACCGTCGTTTACGAGCAGTACTTC.

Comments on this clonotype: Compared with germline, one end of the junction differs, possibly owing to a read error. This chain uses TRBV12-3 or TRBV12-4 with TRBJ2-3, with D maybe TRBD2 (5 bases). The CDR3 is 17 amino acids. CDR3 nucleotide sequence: TGTGCCAGCAGTTCGGGCGTCGGAGGCCATAGAACAGATATGCAGTATTTT. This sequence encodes CASSSGVGGHRTDMQYF.

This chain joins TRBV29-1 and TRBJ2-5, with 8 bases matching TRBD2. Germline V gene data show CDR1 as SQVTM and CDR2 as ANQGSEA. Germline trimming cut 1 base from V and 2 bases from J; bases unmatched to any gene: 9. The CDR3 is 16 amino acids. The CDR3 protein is CSVEVGRLATQETQYF. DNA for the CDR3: TGCAGCGTTGAAGTCGGTCGACTAGCGACTCAAGAGACCCAGTACTTC.

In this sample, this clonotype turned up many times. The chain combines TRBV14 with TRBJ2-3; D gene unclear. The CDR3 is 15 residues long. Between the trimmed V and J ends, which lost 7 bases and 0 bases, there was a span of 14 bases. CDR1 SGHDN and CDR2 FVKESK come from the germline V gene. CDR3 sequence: CASKGSRSSTDTQYF. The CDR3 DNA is TGTGCCAGCAAGGGTAGCAGATCTAGCACAGATACGCAGTATTTT.

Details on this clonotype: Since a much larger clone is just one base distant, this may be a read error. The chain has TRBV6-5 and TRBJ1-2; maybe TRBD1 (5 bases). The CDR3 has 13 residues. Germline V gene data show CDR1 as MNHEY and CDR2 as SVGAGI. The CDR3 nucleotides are TGTGCCGGCAGTTACTCCCAGGGAGCGGGCTACACCTTC. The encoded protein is CAGSYSQGAGYTF.

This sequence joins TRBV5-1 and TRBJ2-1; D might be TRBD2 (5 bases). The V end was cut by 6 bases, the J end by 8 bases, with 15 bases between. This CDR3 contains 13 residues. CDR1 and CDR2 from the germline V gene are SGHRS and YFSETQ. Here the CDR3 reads CASILAGGDEQFF. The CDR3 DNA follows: TGCGCCAGCATTCTAGCCGGTGGGGATGAGCAGTTCTTC.

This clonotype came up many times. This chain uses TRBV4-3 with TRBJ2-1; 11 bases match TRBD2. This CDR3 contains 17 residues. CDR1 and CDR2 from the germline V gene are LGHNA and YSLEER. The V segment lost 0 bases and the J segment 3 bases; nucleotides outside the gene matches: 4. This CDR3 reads CASSQDLAGGLYNEQFF. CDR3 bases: TGCGCCAGCAGCCAAGATTTAGCGGGGGGGCTCTACAATGAGCAGTTCTTC.

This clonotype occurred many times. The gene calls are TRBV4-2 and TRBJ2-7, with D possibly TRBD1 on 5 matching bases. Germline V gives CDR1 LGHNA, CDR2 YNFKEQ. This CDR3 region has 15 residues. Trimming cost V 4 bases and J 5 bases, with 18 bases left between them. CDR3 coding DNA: TGTGCCAGCAGCCCTGGACAAGCAGGTCAAGACGAGCAGTACTTC. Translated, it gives CASSPGQAGQDEQYF.

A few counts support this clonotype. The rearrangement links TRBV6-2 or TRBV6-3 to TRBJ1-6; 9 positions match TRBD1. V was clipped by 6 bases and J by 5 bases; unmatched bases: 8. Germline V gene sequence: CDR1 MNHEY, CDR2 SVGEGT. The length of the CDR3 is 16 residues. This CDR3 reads CASRRQGGENNSPLHF. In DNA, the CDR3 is TGTGCCAGCAGACGACAGGGGGGTGAAAATAATTCACCCCTCCACTTT.

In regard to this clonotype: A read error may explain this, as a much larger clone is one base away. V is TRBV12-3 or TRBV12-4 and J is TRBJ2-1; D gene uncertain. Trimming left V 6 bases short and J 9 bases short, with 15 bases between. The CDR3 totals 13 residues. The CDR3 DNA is TGTGCCAGCAGGTCAAGGGTGCAAGGTGAGCAGTTCTTC. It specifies CASRSRVQGEQFF.

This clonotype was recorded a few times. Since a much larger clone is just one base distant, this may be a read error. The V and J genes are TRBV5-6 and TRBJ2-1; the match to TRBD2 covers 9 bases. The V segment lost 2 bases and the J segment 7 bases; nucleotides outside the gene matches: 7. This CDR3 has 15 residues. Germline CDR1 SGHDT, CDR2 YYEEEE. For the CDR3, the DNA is TGTGCCAGCAGCTTCCTTGCGGGGGGGGGAAATGAGCAGTTCTTC. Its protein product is CASSFLAGGGNEQFF.

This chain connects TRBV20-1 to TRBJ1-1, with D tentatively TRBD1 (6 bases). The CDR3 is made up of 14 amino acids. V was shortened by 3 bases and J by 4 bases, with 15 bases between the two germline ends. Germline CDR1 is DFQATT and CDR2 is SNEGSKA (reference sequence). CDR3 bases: TGCAGTGCTAGGCGAGGGGGGTGGGGCACTGAAGCTTTCTTT. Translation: CSARRGGWGTEAFF.

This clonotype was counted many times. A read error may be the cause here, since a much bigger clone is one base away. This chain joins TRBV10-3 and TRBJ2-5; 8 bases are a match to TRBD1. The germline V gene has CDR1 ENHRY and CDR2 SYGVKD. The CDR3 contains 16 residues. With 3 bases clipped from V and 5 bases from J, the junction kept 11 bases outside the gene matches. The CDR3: CAISDGRTGRRETQYF. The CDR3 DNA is TGTGCCATCAGTGACGGCCGGACAGGGCGGCGGGAGACCCAGTACTTC.

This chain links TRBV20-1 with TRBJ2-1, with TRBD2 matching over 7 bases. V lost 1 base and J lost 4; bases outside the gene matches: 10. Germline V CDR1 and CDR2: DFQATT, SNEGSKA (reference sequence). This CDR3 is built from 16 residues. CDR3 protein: CSARGVVGGSYNEQFF. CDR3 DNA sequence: TGCAGTGCTAGAGGGGTGGTGGGAGGGTCTTACAATGAGCAGTTCTTC.

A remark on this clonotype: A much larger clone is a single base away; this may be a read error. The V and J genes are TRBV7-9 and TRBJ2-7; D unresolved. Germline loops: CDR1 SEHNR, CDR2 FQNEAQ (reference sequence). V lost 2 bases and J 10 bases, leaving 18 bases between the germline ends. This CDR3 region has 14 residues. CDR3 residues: CASSLKGVQEAQYF. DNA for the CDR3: TGTGCCAGCAGCTTAAAGGGCGTCCAAGAGGCCCAGTACTTC.

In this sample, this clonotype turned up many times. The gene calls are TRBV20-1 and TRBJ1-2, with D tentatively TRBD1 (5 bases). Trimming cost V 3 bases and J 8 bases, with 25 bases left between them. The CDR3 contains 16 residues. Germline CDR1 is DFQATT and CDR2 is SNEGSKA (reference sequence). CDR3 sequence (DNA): TGCAGTGCTAGTCCCTTTGCGCCCAGGACATCGCGGGGCTACACCTTC. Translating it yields CSASPFAPRTSRGYTF.

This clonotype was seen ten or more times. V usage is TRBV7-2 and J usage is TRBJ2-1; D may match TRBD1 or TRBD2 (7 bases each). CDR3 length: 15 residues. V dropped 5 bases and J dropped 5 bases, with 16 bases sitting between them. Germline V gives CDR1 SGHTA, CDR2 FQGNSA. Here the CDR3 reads CASSTQGGENNEQFF. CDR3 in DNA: TGTGCCAGCAGCACCCAGGGGGGGGAAAACAATGAGCAGTTCTTC.